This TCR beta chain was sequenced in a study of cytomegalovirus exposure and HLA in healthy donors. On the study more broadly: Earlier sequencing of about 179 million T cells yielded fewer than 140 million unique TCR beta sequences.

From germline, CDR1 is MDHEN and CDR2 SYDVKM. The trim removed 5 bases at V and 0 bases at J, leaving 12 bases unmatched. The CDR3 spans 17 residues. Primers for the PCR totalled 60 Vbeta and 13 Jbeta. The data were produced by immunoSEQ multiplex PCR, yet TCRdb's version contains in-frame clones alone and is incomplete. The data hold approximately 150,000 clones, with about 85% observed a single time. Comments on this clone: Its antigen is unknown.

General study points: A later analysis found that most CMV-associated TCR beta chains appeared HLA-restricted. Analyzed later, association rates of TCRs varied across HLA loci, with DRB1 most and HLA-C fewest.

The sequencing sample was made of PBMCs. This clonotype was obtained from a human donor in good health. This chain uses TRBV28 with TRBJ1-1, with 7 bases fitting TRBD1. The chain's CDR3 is CASSQDRERPMNTEAFF. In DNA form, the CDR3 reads TGTGCCAGCAGTCAAGACAGGGAGAGACCCATGAACACTGAAGCTTTCTTT.